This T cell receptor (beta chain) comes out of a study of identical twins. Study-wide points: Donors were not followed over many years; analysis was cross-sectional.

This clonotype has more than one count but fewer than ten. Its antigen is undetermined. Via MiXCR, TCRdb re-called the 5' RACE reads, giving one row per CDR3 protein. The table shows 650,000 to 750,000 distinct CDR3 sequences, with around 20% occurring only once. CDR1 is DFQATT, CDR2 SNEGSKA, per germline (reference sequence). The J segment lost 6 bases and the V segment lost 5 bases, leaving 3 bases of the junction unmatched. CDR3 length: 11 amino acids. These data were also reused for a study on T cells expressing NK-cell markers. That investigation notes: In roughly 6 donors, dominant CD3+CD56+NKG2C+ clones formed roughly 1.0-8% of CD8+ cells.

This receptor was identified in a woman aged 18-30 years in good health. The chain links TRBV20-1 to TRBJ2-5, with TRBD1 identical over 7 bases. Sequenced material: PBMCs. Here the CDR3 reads CSAHRGQTQYF. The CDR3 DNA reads TGCAGTGCTCACAGGGGACAGACCCAGTACTTC.